The rows below give T cell receptor beta chains drawn from one sample of a study of Ad26.COV2.S vaccination and SARS-CoV-2 variants. Some clones are missing from TCRdb's copy, which holds only in-frame ones; the method was immunoSEQ multiplex PCR. The table records around 300,000 clones, 90% of them present only once. This specimen was peripheral blood, taken in a trial of Ad26.COV2.S vaccine versus placebo. All receptors derive from a person between 18 and 60 years old who received the Ad26.COV2.S COVID-19 vaccine or a placebo. The CDR3 runs from the conserved cysteine through the conserved F or W. D genes are given only for firm matches. Clone size is stated in some rows and not others, as once, few, many or a class when expanded.

v_call	clone_size	d_call	j_call	cdr3_nt	cdr3_aa
TRBV7-2	.	.	TRBJ2-5	TGTGCCAGCAGCTTTCACGCGGAGACCCAGTACTTC	CASSFHAETQYF
TRBV4-3	.	TRBD1	TRBJ2-7	TGCGCCAGCAGCCGGAAAGGGACAGGGGGTTACGAGCAGTACTTC	CASSRKGTGGYEQYF
TRBV28	.	TRBD1	TRBJ2-1	TGTGCCAGCAGTTCGTACAGGGGCAAGCTGGGCAATGAGCAGTTCTTC	CASSSYRGKLGNEQFF
TRBV29-1	.	.	TRBJ1-1	TGCAGCGTTGAAGGGACAGTGAGAATCGACACTGAAGCTTTCTTT	CSVEGTVRIDTEAFF
TRBV19	.	.	TRBJ1-5	TGTGCCAGTAGTACCAGGTCAGGGTATCAGCCCCAGCATTTT	CASSTRSGYQPQHF
TRBV7-9	.	.	TRBJ1-1	TGTGCCAGCAGCTTAGGCGGAGTCAGTAGAATGAACACTGAAGCTTTCTTT	CASSLGGVSRMNTEAFF
TRBV19	.	.	TRBJ1-2	TGTGCCAGTAGTATAGTATCCGGAGATGGCTACACCTTC	CASSIVSGDGYTF
TRBV18	once	.	TRBJ2-7	TGTGCCAGCTCACCAGGCCAGACCTACGAGCAGTACTTC	CASSPGQTYEQYF
TRBV4-3	.	.	TRBJ2-3	TGCGCCAGCAGCCAAGATCGCAGGGCTTTCACAGATACGCAGTATTTT	CASSQDRRAFTDTQYF
TRBV7-2	.	.	TRBJ1-2	TGTGCCAGCAGCTTAGTAGGGACAACCTATGGCTACACCTTC	CASSLVGTTYGYTF
TRBV7-9	.	.	TRBJ2-3	TGTGCCAGCAGCCCGGAGGGCCAGAGAACAGGTACGCAGTATTTT	CASSPEGQRTGTQYF
TRBV11-3	.	TRBD2	TRBJ2-3	TGTGCCAGCAGCTCCCGACTAGCCTTAAGCACAGATACGCAGTATTTT	CASSSRLALSTDTQYF
TRBV29-1	.	.	TRBJ2-7	TGCAGCGCGGGAGAGTTCGCCTACGAGCAGTACTTC	CSAGEFAYEQYF
TRBV4-3	.	TRBD2	TRBJ2-1	TGCGCCAGCAGCCAAGATGAGCGGGGGGTGAATGAGCAGTTCTTC	CASSQDERGVNEQFF
TRBV5-1	.	.	TRBJ1-4	TGCGCCAGCAGCTTGATCAGAAATGAAAAACTGTTTTTT	CASSLIRNEKLFF
TRBV6-5	.	.	TRBJ1-5	TGTGCCAGCAAGGGTAGGGGCAATCAGCCCCAGCATTTT	CASKGRGNQPQHF
TRBV12-3/TRBV12-4	.	TRBD1	TRBJ1-4	TGTGCCAGCAGTTACAGGGGTGGGGAAAAACTGTTTTTT	CASSYRGGEKLFF
TRBV30	.	.	TRBJ1-2	TGTGCCTGGAGTGTACGTGTCAGGGGTTATGGCTACACCTTC	CAWSVRVRGYGYTF
TRBV30	.	.	TRBJ2-3	TGTGCTCTCGGGGACGATACGCAGTATTTT	CALGDDTQYF
TRBV29-1	.	.	TRBJ1-2	TGCAGCGTTGACTACAGGGTCGGCTACACCTTC	CSVDYRVGYTF
TRBV5-1	.	.	TRBJ1-1	TGCGCCAGCAGCTTGTCGCCACCGAACACTGAAGCTTTCTTT	CASSLSPPNTEAFF
TRBV9	.	TRBD1	TRBJ1-1	TGTGCCAGCAGCGTGGGACAGGGGGCCCTGAACACTGAAGCTTTCTTT	CASSVGQGALNTEAFF
TRBV4-3	.	.	TRBJ1-2	TGCGCCAGCAGCCAGGAAGGACAAGTAAACTATGGCTACACCTTC	CASSQEGQVNYGYTF
TRBV6-6	.	.	TRBJ2-2	TGTGCCAGCAGTTTTCAGGGGATCGCCGGGGAGCTGTTTTTT	CASSFQGIAGELFF
TRBV12-3/TRBV12-4	.	.	TRBJ2-1	TGTGCTGTCCGCCCGTCTGTGAATGAGCAGTTCTTC	CAVRPSVNEQFF
TRBV5-1	.	TRBD1	TRBJ1-2	TGCGCCAGCAGCTCCCACGACAGGGACTATGGCTACACCTTC	CASSSHDRDYGYTF
TRBV7-6	.	.	TRBJ2-5	TGTGCCAGCAGCTTAGCAGGGGAGACCCAGTACTTC	CASSLAGETQYF
TRBV4-3	.	TRBD1	TRBJ1-2	TGCGCCAGCAGCCATCTGGACAGGGGGAATGGCTACACCTTC	CASSHLDRGNGYTF
TRBV7-2	.	.	TRBJ2-3	TGTGCCAGCAGATCACCAGGGGAAGGCACAGATACGCAGTATTTT	CASRSPGEGTDTQYF